This TCR beta chain was identified during a study of CD8 T cells in Susac syndrome. Random hexamers served to reverse transcribe about 0.5 to 1 ug RNA. Amplification of TCR beta CDR3 across 54 Vbeta and 13 Jbeta was performed with immunoSEQ multiplex PCR. TCRdb independently ran MiXCR on the immunoSEQ multiplex PCR reads; one entry per CDR3 protein. In the table there are roughly 130,000 distinct CDR3 sequences, 95% of which are singletons. Material for sequencing was CD4+ T cells from PBMCs. The clonotype originates from a human donor with multiple sclerosis.

The CDR3 loop reads CSAHDLGQPQHF. The DNA for the CDR3 is TGCAGCGCTCACGACCTAGGCCAGCCCCAGCATTTT. The chain carries TRBV29-1 and TRBJ1-5, with D hard to call. The germline gives CDR1 SQVTM, CDR2 ANQGSEA. V was pared by 7 bases and J by 7 bases, with 14 bases between. CDR3 length: 12 amino acids.